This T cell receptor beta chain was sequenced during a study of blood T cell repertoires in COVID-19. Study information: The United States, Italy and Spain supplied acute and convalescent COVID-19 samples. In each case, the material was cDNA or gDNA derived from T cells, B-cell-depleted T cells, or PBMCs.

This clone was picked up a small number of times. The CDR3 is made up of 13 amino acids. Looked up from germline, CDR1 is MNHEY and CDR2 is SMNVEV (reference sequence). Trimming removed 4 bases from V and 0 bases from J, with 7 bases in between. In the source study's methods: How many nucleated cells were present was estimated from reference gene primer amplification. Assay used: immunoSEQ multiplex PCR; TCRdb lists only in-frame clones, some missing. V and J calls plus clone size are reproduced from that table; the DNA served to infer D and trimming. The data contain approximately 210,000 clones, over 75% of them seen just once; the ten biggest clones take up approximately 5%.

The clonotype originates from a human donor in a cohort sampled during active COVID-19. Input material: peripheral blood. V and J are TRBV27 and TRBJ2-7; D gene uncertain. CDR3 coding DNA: TGTGCCAGCAGTTCGTTTCTCTCCTACGAGCAGTACTTC. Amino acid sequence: CASSSFLSYEQYF.